This T cell receptor (beta chain) was documented in a study of cytomegalovirus exposure and HLA in healthy donors. Study-wide results and limits: Sequences of the TCR beta chain were said to predict the HLA-A and HLA-B alleles of most subjects accurately. Exclusion applied to some V segments, including TRBV6-2 and TRBV6-3, as they were indistinguishable.

The germline V and J ends were trimmed by 7 bases and 5 bases, with 16 bases remaining between them. This CDR3 comprises 14 residues. Germline lookup yields CDR1 SGDLS and CDR2 YYNGEE. With respect to this clone: Its antigen is not identified.

The PCR contained 60 Vbeta and 13 Jbeta primers. Profiling relied on immunoSEQ multiplex PCR, and the TCRdb table lists in-frame clones only, not all of them. The data contain more than 90,000 clones, 81% of them singletons. Unrecorded immune exposures were likely, despite nominal health at sampling. This TCR was sampled from a woman in her 70s in good health and CMV-seropositive. Sample: PBMCs. The rearrangement links TRBV9 to TRBJ2-1; D might be TRBD1 (6 bases). Here the CDR3 reads CASESGHSNNEQFF. In DNA, the CDR3 is TGTGCCAGCGAATCGGGACACTCGAACAATGAGCAGTTCTTC.